The rows below give T cell receptor beta chains drawn from one sample of a study of tissue T cells after allogeneic stem cell transplantation. Sequenced by immunoSEQ multiplex PCR; TCRdb stores in-frame clones only, minus some. Among some 6,000 clones listed, roughly 59% were seen once. This specimen consisted of tissue from the jejunum, obtained at autopsy. All receptors derive from a male donor at least 60 years old with lung cancer. CDR3s include the opening cysteine and the closing phenylalanine or tryptophan. The order of the fields is V gene, D gene, clone size, J gene, CDR3 length, CDR3 protein, CDR3 DNA. A D gene is named only where the DNA matches it firmly. Not all rows give a size; the values are once, few, many and, for expanded clones, a class.

TRBV4-3,TRBD2,NA,TRBJ2-7,16,CASSQGLAGETYEQYF,TGCGCCAGCAGCCAGGGCCTAGCGGGGGAGACCTACGAGCAGTACTTC
TRBV11-3,NA,NA,TRBJ2-7,12,CASSPRRRREYF,TGTGCCAGCAGCCCAAGGCGCCGTCGGGAGTACTTC
TRBV28,TRBD1,few,TRBJ1-6,16,CASSQPLTGGNSPLHF,TGTGCCAGCAGTCAACCCCTCACAGGGGGGAATTCACCCCTCCACTTT
TRBV24-1,NA,once,TRBJ1-3,13,CATSDSSGNTIYF,TGTGCCACCAGTGACAGTAGTGGAAACACCATATATTTT
TRBV11-3,NA,few,TRBJ2-2,14,CASSYGTAVGELFF,TGTGCCAGCAGCTACGGGACCGCGGTAGGGGAGCTGTTTTTT
TRBV7-9,TRBD1,NA,TRBJ1-4,14,CASSRQGANEKLFF,TGTGCCAGCAGCCGACAGGGCGCTAATGAAAAACTGTTTTTT
TRBV5-1,TRBD2,NA,TRBJ2-1,16,CASSPTGLAGGLEQFF,TGCGCCAGCAGCCCTACGGGCTTAGCGGGAGGTCTTGAGCAGTTCTTC
TRBV12-5,NA,NA,TRBJ2-2,14,CASGLTGAAGELFF,TGTGCTAGTGGTTTGACGGGGGCCGCCGGGGAGCTGTTTTTT
TRBV6-1,NA,NA,TRBJ2-5,14,CASSEWGRTETQYF,TGTGCCAGCAGTGAATGGGGTCGGACAGAGACCCAGTACTTC
TRBV4-2,NA,NA,TRBJ1-6,16,CASSQDRSSYNSPLHF,TGTGCCAGCAGCCAAGATCGGAGCTCCTATAATTCACCCCTCCACTTT
TRBV6-2/TRBV6-3,TRBD2,few,TRBJ2-3,15,CASSYFQTAGDTQYF,TGTGCCAGCAGTTACTTTCAGACAGCGGGGGATACGCAGTATTTT
TRBV10-3,NA,NA,TRBJ2-1,13,CAISVPSYNEQFF,TGTGCCATCAGTGTCCCCTCCTACAATGAGCAGTTCTTC
TRBV5-1,NA,NA,TRBJ1-2,12,CASSLEQDNYTF,TGCGCCAGCAGCTTGGAACAGGATAACTACACCTTC
TRBV7-2,TRBD1,once,TRBJ1-4,15,CASSLGDRPQEKLFF,TGTGCCAGCAGCTTAGGGGACAGGCCTCAGGAAAAACTGTTTTTT
TRBV12-3/TRBV12-4,NA,few,TRBJ2-3,11,CASRELDTQYF,TGTGCCAGCAGGGAATTAGATACGCAGTATTTT
TRBV25-1,TRBD2,once,TRBJ2-2,16,CASSSPGLATTGELFF,TGTGCCAGCAGCAGTCCGGGACTAGCGACAACCGGGGAGCTGTTTTTT
TRBV3-1/TRBV3-2,TRBD1,NA,TRBJ2-3,14,CASSLGTVTDTQYF,TGTGCCAGCAGCCTCGGGACAGTCACAGATACGCAGTATTTT
TRBV9,NA,once,TRBJ1-2,14,CASRDFTGGYGYTF,TGTGCCAGCAGGGATTTCACGGGGGGCTATGGCTACACCTTC
TRBV28,NA,NA,TRBJ2-1,14,CASSPTGKVNEQFF,TGTGCCAGCAGTCCAACAGGGAAGGTCAATGAGCAGTTCTTC
TRBV19,NA,NA,TRBJ1-2,13,CASSTSPGIGYTF,TGTGCCAGTAGTACTTCCCCAGGGATTGGCTACACCTTC
TRBV29-1,NA,few,TRBJ2-1,14,CSVVPEVAYNEQFF,TGCAGCGTTGTTCCAGAGGTGGCCTACAATGAGCAGTTCTTC
TRBV4-3,NA,medium-sized,TRBJ2-7,17,CASSQDFTGRTSYEQYF,TGCGCCAGCAGCCAAGATTTCACGGGACGGACATCCTACGAGCAGTACTTC
TRBV6-5,TRBD1,NA,TRBJ2-7,15,CASIYKTGVDYEQYF,TGTGCCAGCATTTATAAAACAGGGGTTGACTACGAGCAGTACTTC
TRBV7-9,NA,NA,TRBJ2-7,14,CASSFEGGGYEQYF,TGTGCCAGCAGCTTTGAGGGAGGGGGCTACGAGCAGTACTTC
TRBV18,TRBD2,medium-sized,TRBJ2-7,13,CASRGLAGAEQYF,TGTGCCAGCAGAGGACTAGCGGGAGCCGAGCAGTACTTC
TRBV5-1,TRBD1,NA,TRBJ2-5,14,CASSPTGQGETQYF,TGCGCCAGCAGCCCGACAGGACAGGGGGAGACCCAGTACTTC
TRBV19,NA,NA,TRBJ2-3,15,CASTTTFWDTDTQYF,TGTGCCAGTACCACTACCTTCTGGGACACAGATACGCAGTATTTT
TRBV6-1,TRBD2,NA,TRBJ2-1,18,CASSVDPSGGLTYNEQFF,TGTGCCAGCAGTGTAGATCCTAGCGGGGGACTCACCTACAATGAGCAGTTCTTC
TRBV29-1,TRBD1,NA,TRBJ1-2,11,CSVWTGDGYTF,TGCAGCGTCTGGACAGGGGATGGCTACACCTTC
TRBV27,NA,medium-sized,TRBJ1-5,13,CASSEVVNQPQHF,TGTGCCAGCAGCGAAGTCGTGAATCAGCCCCAGCATTTT
TRBV7-9,TRBD2,large,TRBJ2-1,15,CASSLGEGVYNEQFF,TGTGCCAGCAGCTTAGGGGAGGGCGTCTACAATGAGCAGTTCTTC
TRBV15,NA,NA,TRBJ1-1,14,CATSRGLGNTEAFF,TGTGCCACCAGCAGAGGGTTAGGGAACACTGAAGCTTTCTTT
TRBV6-5,TRBD2,NA,TRBJ2-7,13,CATQLAGGHEQYF,TGTGCCACCCAACTAGCGGGAGGCCACGAGCAGTACTTC
TRBV29-1,NA,NA,TRBJ1-4,11,CSAIQGGKLFF,TGCAGCGCCATCCAAGGAGGAAAACTGTTTTTT
TRBV18,NA,NA,TRBJ1-5,13,CASSPEGNQPQHF,TGTGCCAGCTCACCGGAGGGCAATCAGCCCCAGCATTTT
TRBV18,NA,once,TRBJ1-2,13,CASSPQGIYGYTF,TGTGCCAGCTCACCCCAGGGAATCTATGGCTACACCTTC
TRBV7-2,NA,NA,TRBJ1-1,13,CASSLYGQLEAFF,TGTGCCAGCAGCTTATATGGACAGCTTGAAGCTTTCTTT
TRBV28,TRBD2,NA,TRBJ2-1,13,CASRAQTSGGQFF,TGTGCCAGCAGAGCCCAGACTAGCGGGGGACAGTTCTTC
TRBV7-2,NA,NA,TRBJ2-5,11,CATTYQETQYF,TGTGCCACCACCTACCAAGAGACCCAGTACTTC
TRBV5-1,NA,few,TRBJ2-5,15,CASSLDAGLQETQYF,TGCGCCAGCAGCTTGGATGCAGGACTTCAAGAGACCCAGTACTTC
TRBV6-1,NA,once,TRBJ2-7,13,CASSEIPGNEQYF,TGTGCCAGCAGTGAAATACCTGGAAACGAGCAGTACTTC
TRBV19,NA,NA,TRBJ2-2,14,CASKTEDNTGELFF,TGTGCCAGTAAGACGGAGGACAACACCGGGGAGCTGTTTTTT
TRBV20-1,NA,medium-sized,TRBJ2-2,14,CSASGGTNTGELFF,TGCAGTGCTAGTGGTGGGACGAACACCGGGGAGCTGTTTTTT
TRBV4-2,TRBD2,few,TRBJ2-5,16,CASSQGVTSGQETQYF,TGTGCCAGCAGCCAAGGGGTGACTAGCGGGCAAGAGACCCAGTACTTC
TRBV4-3,NA,medium-sized,TRBJ2-1,16,CASSQDGRAVHNEQFF,TGCGCCAGCAGCCAAGATGGGCGGGCCGTACACAATGAGCAGTTCTTC
TRBV6-5,NA,NA,TRBJ1-2,16,CASSYSKVGGSYGYTF,TGTGCCAGCAGTTACTCGAAAGTTGGAGGGTCCTATGGCTACACCTTC
TRBV12-5,NA,NA,TRBJ2-3,11,CASGFTDTQYF,TGTGCTAGTGGTTTTACAGATACGCAGTATTTT
TRBV7-6,TRBD1,NA,TRBJ1-5,14,CASSLHGTDQPQHF,TGTGCCAGCAGCCTTCATGGGACAGATCAGCCCCAGCATTTT
TRBV11-2,NA,NA,TRBJ1-1,15,CASSKLLRVNTEAFF,TGTGCCAGCAGCAAACTCCTCAGGGTGAACACTGAAGCTTTCTTT
TRBV14,NA,few,TRBJ1-2,15,CASSQDMGRNYGYTF,TGTGCCAGCAGCCAAGATATGGGCCGTAACTATGGCTACACCTTC
TRBV28,TRBD1,NA,TRBJ2-7,18,CASSSKYLNRGFVYEQYF,TGTGCCAGCAGTTCCAAATACCTGAACAGGGGGTTCGTCTACGAGCAGTACTTC
TRBV28,NA,once,TRBJ1-3,15,CASRMGRGGGNTIYF,TGTGCCAGCAGGATGGGGAGGGGAGGAGGAAACACCATATATTTT
TRBV28,NA,large,TRBJ1-2,13,CASSRDGWDGYTF,TGTGCCAGCAGCCGTGACGGATGGGATGGCTACACCTTC
TRBV12-3/TRBV12-4,NA,few,TRBJ2-1,13,CASSFDGTNEQFF,TGTGCCAGCAGTTTTGACGGGACAAATGAGCAGTTCTTC
TRBV28,NA,NA,TRBJ2-7,13,CASTDLAPTQQYF,TGTGCCAGCACGGACCTCGCCCCTACGCAGCAGTACTTC
TRBV7-2,TRBD2,NA,TRBJ2-7,17,CASSLIGTSGSSYEQYF,TGTGCCAGCAGCTTAATAGGGACTAGCGGGTCCTCCTACGAGCAGTACTTC
TRBV6-5,TRBD1,NA,TRBJ2-1,15,CASTDADRGYNEQFF,TGTGCCAGCACCGACGCGGACAGGGGTTACAATGAGCAGTTCTTC
TRBV19,TRBD1,NA,TRBJ2-4,16,CASSIRTGLAKNIQYF,TGTGCCAGTAGTATCCGGACAGGGCTAGCCAAAAACATTCAGTACTTC
TRBV7-6,NA,NA,TRBJ1-2,13,CASSLDREGGYTF,TGTGCCAGCAGCTTAGACAGGGAAGGTGGCTACACCTTC